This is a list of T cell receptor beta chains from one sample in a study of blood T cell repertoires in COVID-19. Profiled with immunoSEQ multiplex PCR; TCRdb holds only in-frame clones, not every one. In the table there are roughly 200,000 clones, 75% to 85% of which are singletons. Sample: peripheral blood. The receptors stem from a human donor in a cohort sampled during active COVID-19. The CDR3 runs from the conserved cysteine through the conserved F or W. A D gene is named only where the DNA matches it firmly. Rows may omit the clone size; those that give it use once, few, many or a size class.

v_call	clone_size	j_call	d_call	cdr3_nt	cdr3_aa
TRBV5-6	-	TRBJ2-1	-	TGTGCCAGCAGCTTGGTCAGGTTGCGCTACAATGAGCAGTTCTTC	CASSLVRLRYNEQFF
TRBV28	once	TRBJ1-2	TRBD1	TGTGCCAGCAGTCCGGGGACAGGGAGGAGCTCTGGCTACACCTTC	CASSPGTGRSSGYTF
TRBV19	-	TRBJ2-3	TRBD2	TGTGCCAGTAGCTCACTAGCGGGAGAGGCAGATACGCAGTATTTT	CASSSLAGEADTQYF
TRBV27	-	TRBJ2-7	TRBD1	TGTGCCAGCAGTTGGACAGGGGACGAGCAGTACTTC	CASSWTGDEQYF
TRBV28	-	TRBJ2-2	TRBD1	TGTGCCAGCAGTGTACCGACCGGGACAGGGAGGACCGGGGAGCTGTTTTTT	CASSVPTGTGRTGELFF
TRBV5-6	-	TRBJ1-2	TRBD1	TGTGCCAGCAGCTCCTCGATGGACAGGACCTTC	CASSSSMDRTF
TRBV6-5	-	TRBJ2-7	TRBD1	TGTGCCAGCAGCCTAAAGACAGGGCGGAACGAGCAGTACTTC	CASSLKTGRNEQYF
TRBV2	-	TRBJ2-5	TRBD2	TGTGCCAGCAGTGAAGACACCCAAGGCGGGGGCCAGTACTTC	CASSEDTQGGGQYF
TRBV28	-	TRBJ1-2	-	TGTGCCAGCAGTCGGGGGGCAGGCTATGGCTACACCTTC	CASSRGAGYGYTF
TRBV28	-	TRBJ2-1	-	TGTGCCAGCAGCCTGGGACGGACCGGGACTCGGCTCCTAGATGAGCAGTTCTTC	CASSLGRTGTRLLDEQFF
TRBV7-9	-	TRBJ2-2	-	TGTGCCAGCAGCTTAGAACTGAACACCGGGGAGCTGTTTTTT	CASSLELNTGELFF
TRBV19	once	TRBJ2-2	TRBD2	TGTGCCAGTAGTATACGGGAGTCACTAGCGGGAGGGTCCGGGGAGCTGTTTTTT	CASSIRESLAGGSGELFF
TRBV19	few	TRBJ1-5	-	TGTGCCGTCGCTCCCTCAGGCAGGGTCTATAGCAATCAGCCCCAGCATTTT	CAVAPSGRVYSNQPQHF
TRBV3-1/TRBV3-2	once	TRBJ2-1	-	TGTGCCAGCAGCCAAGAACAGGGTATAGGCAATGAGCAGTTCTTC	CASSQEQGIGNEQFF
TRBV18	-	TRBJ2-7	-	TGTGCCAGCTCACGGCAGTCCTCCTACGAGCAGTACTTC	CASSRQSSYEQYF
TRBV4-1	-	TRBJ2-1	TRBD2	TGCGCCAGCAGCCAAGAGCACCGGGAGGGCAGCACTCAAAGATCCTACAATGAGCAGTTCTTC	CASSQEHREGSTQRSYNEQFF
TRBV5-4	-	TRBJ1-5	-	TGTGCCAGCAGCCCCGAGAACAGACGACAGGACTCTGATCAGCCCCAGCATTTT	CASSPENRRQDSDQPQHF
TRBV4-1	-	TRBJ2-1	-	TGCGCCAGCAGCCAAGATCCCGCGGGTGACTACAATGAGCAGTTCTTC	CASSQDPAGDYNEQFF
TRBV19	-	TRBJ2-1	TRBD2	TGTGCCACCTTACTAGCGGGAGGATCCCCCGATGAGCAGTTCTTC	CATLLAGGSPDEQFF
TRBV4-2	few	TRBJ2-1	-	TGTGCCAGCAGCCAAGATCCCACGGGGTTATCCTACAATGAGCAGTTCTTC	CASSQDPTGLSYNEQFF
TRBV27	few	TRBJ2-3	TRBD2	TGTGCCAGCAGTACCACATGGGCGGGAGTTTCGGGGACAGATACGCAGTATTTT	CASSTTWAGVSGTDTQYF
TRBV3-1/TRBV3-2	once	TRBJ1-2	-	TGTGCCAGCAGCCAGAGGGACTATGGCTACACCTTC	CASSQRDYGYTF
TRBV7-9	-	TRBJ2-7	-	TGTGCCAGCAGCTTAGGCTCAGGGTCGTACGAGCAGTACTTC	CASSLGSGSYEQYF
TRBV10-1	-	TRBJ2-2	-	TGCGCCAGCAGCGCCGGGAACACCGGGGAGCTGTTTTTT	CASSAGNTGELFF
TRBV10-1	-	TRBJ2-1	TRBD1	TGCGCCAGCAGTGGACAGGGGGCTTACAATGAGCAGTTCTTC	CASSGQGAYNEQFF
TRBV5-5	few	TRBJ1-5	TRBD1	TGTGCCAGCAGCCGGACAGGGGACGGCAATCAGCCCCAGCATTTT	CASSRTGDGNQPQHF
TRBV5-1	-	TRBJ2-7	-	TGCGCCAGCAGCATGCCTGACAGGACCCACGAGCAGTACTTC	CASSMPDRTHEQYF
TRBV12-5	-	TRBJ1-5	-	TGTGCTAGTGGTTTGGTTCACCAGCGTTATAGCAATCAGCCCCAGCATTTT	CASGLVHQRYSNQPQHF
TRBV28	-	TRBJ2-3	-	TGTGCCAGCAGTTTATTTAGTCTAGATACGCAGTATTTT	CASSLFSLDTQYF
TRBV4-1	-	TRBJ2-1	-	TGCGCCAGCAGCCAAGATCTTACAGGGTGGAAGCAGTTCTTC	CASSQDLTGWKQFF
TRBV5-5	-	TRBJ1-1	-	TGTGCCAGCACCCAAAACACTGAAGCTTTCTTT	CASTQNTEAFF
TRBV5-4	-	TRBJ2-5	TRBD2	TGTGCCAGCAGCTTGCGGGAGCGGGAGCCAGAGACCCAGTACTTC	CASSLREREPETQYF
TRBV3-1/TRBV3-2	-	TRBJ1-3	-	TGTGCCAGCAGGGGACACTCTGGAAACACCATATATTTT	CASRGHSGNTIYF
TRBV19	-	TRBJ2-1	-	TGTGCCAGTAGTGACGGGACTCCCTACAATGAGCAGTTCTTC	CASSDGTPYNEQFF
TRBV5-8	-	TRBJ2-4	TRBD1	TGTGCCAGCAGCTTGGTATTTTTGGGGGACAGAAAAAACATTCAGTACTTC	CASSLVFLGDRKNIQYF
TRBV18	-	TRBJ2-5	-	TGTGCCAGCTCACCTCGGGCCACGAAGGGGGAGACCCAGTACTTC	CASSPRATKGETQYF
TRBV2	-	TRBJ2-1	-	TGTGCCAGCAGTGACGGGAAAGGCCGTGAGCAGTTCTTC	CASSDGKGREQFF
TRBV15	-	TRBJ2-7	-	TGTGCCACCAGCAGAGGGGGAGTCTACGAGCAGTACTTC	CATSRGGVYEQYF
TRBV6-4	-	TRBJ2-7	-	TGTGCCCGCCACCCTTCTAGCGCGCCTTACGAGCAGTACTTC	CARHPSSAPYEQYF
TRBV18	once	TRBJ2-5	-	TGTGCCAGCTCACCGGAGGAAGAGACCCAGTACTTC	CASSPEEETQYF
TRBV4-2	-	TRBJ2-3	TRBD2	TGTGCCAGCAGCCAAGATCAGCTAGCGGGAGGGCCGGATACGCAGTATTTT	CASSQDQLAGGPDTQYF
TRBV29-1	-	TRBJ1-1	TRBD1	TGCAGCGTTTTACAGGGGCTATACGTGGCGGGCACTGAAGCTTTCTTT	CSVLQGLYVAGTEAFF
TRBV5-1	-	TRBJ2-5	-	TGCGCCAGCAGCGGGGGGACCTGGTCCGTTGGGGAGACCCAGTACTTC	CASSGGTWSVGETQYF
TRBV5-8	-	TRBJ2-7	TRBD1	TGTGCCAGCAGCTACGGACAGGGGACGTCCTACGAGCAGTACTTC	CASSYGQGTSYEQYF
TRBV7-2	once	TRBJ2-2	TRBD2	TGTGCCAGCAGCATCGGACTAGCGGGAGGGGGCACCGGGGAGCTGTTTTTT	CASSIGLAGGGTGELFF
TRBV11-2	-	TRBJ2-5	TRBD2	TGTGCCAGTCAAATAGCGGGCCCCGGGGAGACCCAGTACTTC	CASQIAGPGETQYF
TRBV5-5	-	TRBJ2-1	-	TGTGCCAGCGTTGCGGGGGCGGGTTACAATGAGCAGTTCTTC	CASVAGAGYNEQFF
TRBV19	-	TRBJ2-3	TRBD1	TGTGCCAGTAGTTCCACCCGACAGGGCTCGTCAGATACGCAGTATTTT	CASSSTRQGSSDTQYF